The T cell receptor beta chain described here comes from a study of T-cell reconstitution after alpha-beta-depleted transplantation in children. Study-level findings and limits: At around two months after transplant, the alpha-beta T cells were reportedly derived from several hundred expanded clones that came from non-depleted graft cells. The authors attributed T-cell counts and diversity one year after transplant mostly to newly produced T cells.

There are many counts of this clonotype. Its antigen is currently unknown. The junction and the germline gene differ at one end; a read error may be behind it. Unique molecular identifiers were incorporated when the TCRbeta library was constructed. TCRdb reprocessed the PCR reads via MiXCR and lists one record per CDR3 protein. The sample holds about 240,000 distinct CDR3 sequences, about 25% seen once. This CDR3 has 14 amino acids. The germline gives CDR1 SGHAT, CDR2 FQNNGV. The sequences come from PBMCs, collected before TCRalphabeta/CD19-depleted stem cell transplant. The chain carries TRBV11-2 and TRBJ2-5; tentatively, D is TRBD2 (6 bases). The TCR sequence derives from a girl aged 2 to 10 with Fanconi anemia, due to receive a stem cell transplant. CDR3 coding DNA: TGTGCCTGCAGGGCGGGAATTTTTCGCGAGACCCAGTACTTC. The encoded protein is CACRAGIFRETQYF.